This T cell receptor (beta chain) was sequenced during a study of shared clonotypes between healthy human individuals. Study-level points and caveats: Naive subsets, compared against memory subsets, generally had larger estimated richness values.

Germline CDR1 is SGHVS and CDR2 is FNYEAQ. This CDR3 is 14 amino acids long. With 6 bases clipped from V and 4 bases from J, the junction kept 5 bases outside the gene matches. TCRdb's copy holds only in-frame clones and misses some; the assay was immunoSEQ multiplex PCR. The table records approximately 1,500,000 clones, approximately 98% of them present only once. This clone was seen once. What it binds is not known. This rearrangement joins TRBV7-6 to TRBJ2-2, with TRBD1 identical over 7 bases. Material for sequencing was naive CD4+ T cells sorted from blood. The subset is: CD45RA+ positively selected. The receptor was isolated from a man younger than 40 in good health. CDR3 sequence reads: CASRETGVTGELFF. CDR3 bases: TGTGCCAGCAGAGAAACAGGGGTCACCGGGGAGCTGTTTTTT.